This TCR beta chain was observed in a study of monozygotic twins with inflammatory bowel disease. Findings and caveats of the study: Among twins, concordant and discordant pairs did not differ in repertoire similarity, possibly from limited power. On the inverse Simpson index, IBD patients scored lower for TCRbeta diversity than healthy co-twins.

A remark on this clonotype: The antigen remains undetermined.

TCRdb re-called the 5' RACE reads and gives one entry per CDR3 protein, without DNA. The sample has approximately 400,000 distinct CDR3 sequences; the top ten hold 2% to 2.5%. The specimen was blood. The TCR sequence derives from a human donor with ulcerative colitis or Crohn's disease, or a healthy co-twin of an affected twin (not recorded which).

The CDR3 region is CASSHPGLAGFTDTQYF. The J gene is TRBJ2-3, the V gene TRBV4-2; without DNA, the TCRdb call of TRBD2 cannot be checked. Germline values: CDR1 LGHNA, CDR2 YNFKEQ. This CDR3 is built from 17 residues.